One and the same sample provided the 21 T cell receptor beta chains below, sequenced in a study of regulatory T cells in long-lasting Graves disease. Time point here: persistent/refractory GD, antithyroid drugs over 5 years with positive TRAb. Making the TCR library involved RNA that had been extracted from PBMCs. Arm-PCR with iRepertoire HTBI primers amplified the CDR3 regions for these TCR beta libraries. TCRdb re-derived calls from the multiplex PCR reads in MiXCR, one entry per CDR3 protein. The table lists about 290,000 distinct CDR3 sequences, under 25% of them singletons. Material: peripheral blood mononuclear cells (PBMCs), obtained when the disease was refractory, from a patient treated with antithyroid drugs. These receptors were taken from a female donor with Graves disease.

A few counts support this clonotype. The chain uses TRBV6-1 and TRBJ1-3; D remains unclear. The CDR3 totals 19 residues. V gave up 7 bases and J gave up 0 bases, with 25 bases separating them. Germline CDR1 is MNHNS and CDR2 is SASEGT. The chain's CDR3 is CASNKLVLEGYLSGNTIYF. The DNA for the CDR3 is TGTGCCAGCAATAAATTGGTCCTGGAGGGTTATCTCTCTGGAAACACCATATATTTT.

The chain uses TRBV2 and TRBJ2-1, with 7 bases identical to TRBD2. The V segment lost 2 bases and the J segment 1 base; nucleotides outside the gene matches: 5. Germline assignment: CDR1 SNHLY and CDR2 FYNNEI. The CDR3 totals 16 residues. The chain's CDR3 is CASSELSGMSYNEQFF. CDR3 in DNA: TGTGCCAGCAGTGAACTAAGCGGGATGTCCTACAATGAGCAGTTCTTC. The full variable domain, in which reference TRBV2 and TRBJ2-1 provide the parts outside the CDR3, is EPEVTQTPSHQVTQMGQEVILRCVPISNHLYFYWYRQILGQKVEFLVSFYNNEISEKSEIFDDQFSVERPDGSNFTLKIRSTKLEDSAMYFCASSELSGMSYNEQFFGPGTRLTVL.

CDR3 DNA: TGTGCCAGCACCCCTTGGGGAGCGGACACTGAAGCTTTCTTT. Translating gives CASTPWGADTEAFF. The rearrangement joins TRBV9 to TRBJ1-1; D is undetermined. CDR3 length equals 14 residues. The V and J ends lost 6 bases and 3 bases respectively, with 15 bases between them. Per germline, CDR1 SGDLS and CDR2 YYNGEE.

The chain's CDR3 is CASNPLAGASGELFF. DNA for the CDR3: TGTGCCAGTAACCCCCTAGCGGGAGCTAGTGGGGAGCTGTTTTTT. The genes are TRBV19 and TRBJ2-2, with TRBD2 identical over 10 bases. The V segment lost 7 bases and the J segment 8 bases; nucleotides outside the gene matches: 10. This CDR3 comprises 15 residues. Germline CDR1 is LNHDA and CDR2 is SQIVND (reference sequence).

This clonotype was seen a handful of times. V gene TRBV24-1 combines with J gene TRBJ2-2; D uncertain. CDR3 size: 13 residues. V was clipped by 2 bases and J by 3 bases, with 3 bases between them. Germline CDR1 KGHDR, CDR2 SFDVKD. The CDR3 sequence is CATSDSYTGELFF. The CDR3 coding sequence is TGTGCCACCAGTGATTCATACACCGGGGAGCTGTTTTTT.

A word on this clonotype: No DNA is shown, since the ends of the CDR3 on it are uncertain; the CDR3 is the one TCRdb lists. The chain recombines TRBV20-1 with TRBJ1-4; the tabulated D call, TRBD1, remains unverified against the DNA. Counting both end residues, the CDR3 totals 11 amino acids. Per the germline V gene, CDR1 is DFQATT and CDR2 is SNEGSKA (reference sequence). The CDR3 sequence is CSARGGATVFW.

This clonotype was observed many times. The chain employs TRBV28 and TRBJ2-7; tentative D call: TRBD1 (6 bases). The CDR3 is 15 residues long. In germline, CDR1 is MDHEN, CDR2 SYDVKM. The V end lost 7 bases, the J end lost 7 bases, and 23 bases lay between the germline ends. CDR3 DNA sequence: TGTGCCAGCACCGAACGGACAGCACCCGCTTTTGAGCAGTACTTC. It specifies CASTERTAPAFEQYF.

The chain combines TRBV28 with TRBJ2-1; TRBD2 matches at 7 bases. Germline V gene sequence: CDR1 MDHEN, CDR2 SYDVKM. The ends lost 4 bases at V and 4 bases at J; junction bases unmatched: 4. This CDR3 contains 14 residues. The CDR3 DNA is TGTGCCAGCAGTTGGGGACTACCTTACAATGAGCAGTTCTTC. Encoded protein: CASSWGLPYNEQFF.

This clonotype was counted once. V gene TRBV7-9 combines with J gene TRBJ1-6, with D possibly being TRBD1 (5 bases). From germline, CDR1 is SEHNR and CDR2 FQNEAQ (reference sequence). Trimming pared 1 base from V and 13 bases from J, leaving 11 bases between. The CDR3 consists of 13 residues. DNA for the CDR3: TGTGCCAGCAGCTTAGTGGCAGGGAGGCCCCTCCACTTT. The encoded protein is CASSLVAGRPLHF.

The chain couples TRBV12-3 or TRBV12-4 to TRBJ2-2; 7 bases are shared with TRBD2. V lost 2 bases to trimming and J lost 10 bases; unmatched junction nucleotides: 4. The CDR3 length is 13 residues. CDR3 region: CASSLRAGEELFF. CDR3 bases: TGTGCCAGCAGTTTAAGGGCGGGAGAGGAGCTGTTTTTT.

This clonotype was observed a few times. The rearrangement uses TRBV3-1 and TRBJ2-1; 8 positions match TRBD2. The J segment lost 6 bases and the V segment lost 5 bases, leaving 6 bases of the junction unmatched. CDR3 length equals 14 residues. The V gene's germline CDR1 is LGHDT and CDR2 YNNKEL (reference sequence). CDR3 amino acids: CASSTGTSGNEQFF. The CDR3 region has the DNA TGTGCCAGCAGCACCGGGACTAGTGGCAATGAGCAGTTCTTC.

This clonotype was detected a few times. The V and J genes are TRBV10-3 and TRBJ1-1; D is unresolved. Trimming took off 4 bases at V and 0 bases at J, with 6 bases between the two ends. The CDR3 loop spans 13 amino acids. Germline V gene data show CDR1 as ENHRY and CDR2 as SYGVKD. CDR3 DNA sequence: TGTGCCATCAGTGGGACGCTGAACACTGAAGCTTTCTTT. It translates to CAISGTLNTEAFF.

This clonotype showed up many times. The J gene is TRBJ2-5, the V gene TRBV7-2; no clear D. The CDR3 runs 13 residues. The germline V gene encodes CDR1 SGHTA and CDR2 FQGNSA. V lost 5 bases and J lost 2, with 9 bases in between. The CDR3 nucleotides are TGTGCCAGCAGCACGGGCAATCAAGAGACCCAGTACTTC. It encodes CASSTGNQETQYF. The entire variable domain, with the rest obtained from reference TRBV7-2 and TRBJ2-5, is as follows: GAGVSQSPSNKVTEKGKDVELRCDPISGHTALYWYRQSLGQGLEFLIYFQGNSAPDKSGLPSDRFSAERTGGSVSTLTIQRTQQEDSAVYLCASSTGNQETQYFGPGTRLLVL.

This clonotype was recorded a few times. The V and J genes are TRBV5-8 and TRBJ2-5, with 8 bases lining up with TRBD1. The germline gives CDR1 SGHTS, CDR2 YDEGEE. The junction had 8 bases not matched to a gene; V was cut back by 4 bases and J by 3 bases. The CDR3 totals 15 residues. The CDR3 here is CASSLTGQGEETQYF. Written as DNA, the CDR3 is TGTGCCAGCAGCCTAACAGGACAGGGTGAAGAGACCCAGTACTTC.

The chain employs TRBV5-1 and TRBJ2-7, with D perhaps TRBD2 (5 bases). Trimming shortened V by 0 bases and J by 1 base, and 8 bases separated the two germline ends. Germline loops: CDR1 SGHRS, CDR2 YFSETQ. This CDR3 contains 14 residues. The CDR3 spells CASSLDGMSYEQYF. For the CDR3, the DNA is TGCGCCAGCAGCTTGGACGGGATGTCCTACGAGCAGTACTTC. Looking up the rest from reference TRBV5-1 and TRBJ2-7 gives the full variable domain: KAGVTQTPRYLIKTRGQQVTLSCSPISGHRSVSWYQQTPGQGLQFLFEYFSETQRNKGNFPGRFSGRQFSNSRSEMNVSTLELGDSALYLCASSLDGMSYEQYFGPGTRLTVT.

This clonotype has just one count. The rearrangement joins TRBV7-8 to TRBJ1-5, with 7 bases aligning to TRBD1. The J call may be in error: the DNA end matches TRBJ2-3 better. The CDR3 has 17 residues. Germline CDR1 is SGHVS and CDR2 is FQNEAQ. This chain's CDR3 is CASSLAFGQGDSQPQYF. The CDR3 nucleotides are TGTGCCAGCAGCTTAGCTTTCGGGCAGGGGGATTCTCAGCCCCAGTATTTT.

This clonotype showed up many times. This chain links TRBV12-3 or TRBV12-4 with TRBJ2-5; D is possibly TRBD2 (6 bases). V lost 5 bases and J 2 bases, leaving 9 bases between the germline ends. The CDR3 consists of 13 residues. The CDR3 sequence is CASSGSGQETQYF. The CDR3 nucleotides are TGTGCCAGCAGTGGTAGCGGTCAAGAGACCCAGTACTTC.

This clonotype was observed a handful of times. The chain joins TRBV10-3 to TRBJ1-5; 7 bases are a match to TRBD1. This CDR3 region has 15 residues. V lost 2 bases and J lost 7; bases outside the gene matches: 8. From germline, CDR1 is ENHRY and CDR2 SYGVKD. The CDR3 DNA is TGTGCCATCAGTGAGGGGAAGGGGGCAGTCCAGCCCCAGCATTTT. This encodes CAISEGKGAVQPQHF.

This clonotype was observed many times. This chain joins TRBV27 and TRBJ2-7, with TRBD1 identical over 10 bases. Germline values: CDR1 MNHEY, CDR2 SMNVEV (reference sequence). V trimming: 3 bases; J trimming: 1 base; junction bases outside the gene matches: 3. This CDR3 has 15 amino acids. The CDR3: CASSFRTGGSYEQYF. For the CDR3, the DNA is TGTGCCAGCAGTTTTAGGACAGGGGGGTCCTACGAGCAGTACTTC.

J is TRBJ1-2 and V is TRBV4-1, with D perhaps matching TRBD1 (6 bases). Germline CDR1 and CDR2: MGHRA and YSYEKL. The V gene lost 2 bases and the J gene lost 4 bases, with 17 bases spanning the gap. CDR3 length: 16 residues. The CDR3 loop reads CASSQRSGGQGYGYTF. CDR3 in DNA: TGCGCCAGCAGCCAAAGGTCGGGGGGGCAAGGCTATGGCTACACCTTC.

In DNA, the CDR3 is TGTGCCAGCAGCCCGAATAGCGGGAGTGACAATGAGCAGTTCTTC. This encodes CASSPNSGSDNEQFF. The chain is built from TRBV7-9 and TRBJ2-1; 9 bases are shared with TRBD2. The CDR3 has 15 residues. The trim removed 5 bases at V and 5 bases at J, leaving 7 bases unmatched. Germline loops: CDR1 SEHNR, CDR2 FQNEAQ (reference sequence).